This TCR beta chain was documented in a study of blood T cell repertoires in COVID-19. V dropped 0 bases and J dropped 7; count of bases not matched to a gene: 12. The CDR3 covers 17 residues. Germline CDR1 LGHDT, CDR2 YNNKEL (reference sequence). Clones were read by immunoSEQ multiplex PCR, and TCRdb kept only the in-frame ones, dropping some. The table has about 260,000 clones, around nine tenths seen once. This clone came up once. The clonotype comes from a woman aged 55-69 years with COVID-19, enrolled during active disease. The chain combines TRBV3-1 (or the pseudogene TRBV3-2) with TRBJ1-2, with 9 bases lining up with TRBD1. What was sequenced was peripheral blood. The CDR3 DNA reads as TGTGCCAGCAGCCAAGAGTTGCGGGGGGACAGGGTCGGTGGCTACACCTTC. Translation gives CASSQELRGDRVGGYTF.